Shown below are 9 T cell receptor beta chains from a single sample sequenced in a study of human T cells and chemical hapten exposure. TCRdb re-derived calls from the RACE reads in MiXCR, one entry per CDR3 protein. Found here are 90,000 or so distinct CDR3 sequences, over 6.5% of them singletons; the top ten hold 2% to 3%. Time point reported: pre-sensitization, week 0. Treatment: therapeutic diphenylcyclopropenone sensitization with weekly scalp DPC. The sample consisted of whole blood, taken in connection with sensitization to the hapten diphenylcyclopropenone (DPC). These receptors came from a man in his forties or fifties with alopecia areata. Some clones in this sample may be carry-over from other donors' samples.

The V and J genes are TRBV3-1 and TRBJ2-3; TRBD2 agrees at 7 bases. The CDR3 sequence is 16 residues long. Trimming removed 2 bases from V and 2 bases from J; junction bases left unmatched: 7. The germline V gene has CDR1 LGHDT and CDR2 YNNKEL (reference sequence). The CDR3 reads CASSQKWEGYTDTQYF. In DNA, the CDR3 is TGTGCCAGCAGCCAAAAATGGGAGGGATACACAGATACGCAGTATTTT.

This clonotype was seen ten or more times. The chain couples TRBV6-2 or TRBV6-3 to TRBJ2-7; TRBD1 might be the D (6 bases). The germline gives CDR1 MNHEY, CDR2 SVGEGT. This CDR3 comprises 17 residues. V shed 2 bases and J shed 0 bases, with 17 bases lying between them. The DNA of the CDR3 is TGTGCCAGCAGTTACCCTCTTCATGGACAGACCTCCTACGAGCAGTACTTC. Its translation is CASSYPLHGQTSYEQYF.

Many counts were recorded for this clonotype. This rearrangement joins TRBV24-1 to TRBJ2-7; D remains unclear. The CDR3 runs to 10 residues. V was clipped by 5 bases and J by 6 bases, with 4 bases between them. Germline loops: CDR1 KGHDR, CDR2 SFDVKD. DNA for the CDR3: TGTGCCACCAGTGGTACCGAGCAGTACTTC. This sequence encodes CATSGTEQYF.

This clonotype has a handful of counts. The genes are TRBV27 and TRBJ2-3; maybe TRBD2 (6 bases). The CDR3 is made up of 15 amino acids. CDR1 and CDR2 (germline): MNHEY, SMNVEV (reference sequence). V was trimmed by 7 bases and J by 3 bases, leaving 17 bases between them. The CDR3 reads CASNEAGKFTDTQYF. CDR3 DNA sequence: TGTGCCAGCAATGAGGCGGGGAAATTTACAGATACGCAGTATTTT.

This clonotype was seen only a few times. This sequence joins TRBV29-1 and TRBJ2-4; 8 nucleotides match TRBD2. V was clipped by 3 bases and J by 6 bases; unmatched bases: 10. This CDR3 has 15 amino acids. Germline V gene data show CDR1 as SQVTM and CDR2 as ANQGSEA. The CDR3 sequence: CSVDVVLAGINIQYF. The CDR3, as DNA: TGCAGCGTTGATGTCGTCCTAGCGGGCATAAACATTCAGTACTTC.

The chain has TRBV6-5 and TRBJ1-1, with a weak D call TRBD1 (5 bases). Looked up from germline, CDR1 is MNHEY and CDR2 is SVGAGI. Between the trimmed V and J ends, which lost 2 bases and 10 bases, there was a span of 8 bases. This CDR3 is built from 11 residues. The CDR3 loop reads CASSYRGSAFF. As DNA, the CDR3 is TGTGCCAGCAGTTACAGGGGATCAGCTTTCTTT.

This clonotype was observed a handful of times. This chain links TRBV11-2 with TRBJ1-1; D not certain. Germline CDR1 and CDR2: SGHAT and FQNNGV. The CDR3 length is 12 residues. The V end lost 5 bases, the J end lost 5 bases, and 9 bases lay between the germline ends. The CDR3 region has the DNA TGTGCCAGCAGCCATCCTGGTACTGAAGCTTTCTTT. Amino acids: CASSHPGTEAFF.

CDR3 bases: TGTGCCAGCAGTTTGTTAGCGGGAGATACGCAGTATTTT. Translating gives CASSLLAGDTQYF. V gene TRBV12-3 or TRBV12-4 combines with J gene TRBJ2-3; TRBD2 matches 7 bases. V gave up 3 bases and J gave up 5 bases; unmatched junction bases: 2. This CDR3 is built from 13 residues.

V gene TRBV29-1 combines with J gene TRBJ2-5; 12 positions match TRBD2. V shed 3 bases and J 0 bases; nucleotides not matched to a gene: 5. CDR1 and CDR2 (germline): SQVTM, ANQGSEA. The CDR3 is made up of 16 amino acids. This CDR3 is CSVEGTSGFYQETQYF. Here the CDR3 DNA reads TGCAGCGTTGAGGGGACTAGCGGGTTCTACCAAGAGACCCAGTACTTC.